The rows below give T cell receptor beta chains drawn from one sample of a study of molecular identifiers for immune sequencing clone quantification. TCRdb re-derived calls from the PCR reads in MiXCR, one entry per CDR3 protein. The sample has about 640,000 distinct CDR3 sequences, nearly 20% seen once; the top ten hold roughly 0.85%. Sequencing was carried out using naive CD8+ T cells from blood, with Jurkat cell RNA spiked in. All receptors derive from a human donor in good health. Some libraries in this study had Jurkat cell RNA spiked in. The CDR3 runs from the conserved cysteine through the conserved F or W. D genes are given only for firm matches. Some rows mark clone size as missing; the rest say once, few, many or name a class of expanded clone.

clone_size: many
v_call: TRBV20-1
d_call: -
j_call: TRBJ1-1
cdr3_aa: CSANLGREAFF
cdr3_nt: TGCAGTGCTAATTTGGGCCGTGAAGCTTTCTTT

clone_size: few
v_call: TRBV3-1
d_call: -
j_call: TRBJ1-2
cdr3_aa: CASSQVRVDGYTF
cdr3_nt: TGTGCCAGCAGCCAAGTCAGGGTGGACGGCTACACCTTC

clone_size: few
v_call: TRBV6-2/TRBV6-3
d_call: TRBD1
j_call: TRBJ2-7
cdr3_aa: CASRTGKNEQYF
cdr3_nt: TGTGCCAGCAGGACAGGGAAGAACGAGCAGTACTTC

clone_size: few
v_call: TRBV30
d_call: -
j_call: TRBJ1-2
cdr3_aa: CAWRLGGGSYGYTF
cdr3_nt: TGTGCCTGGAGGCTAGGGGGGGGCAGCTATGGCTACACCTTC

clone_size: many
v_call: TRBV7-9
d_call: TRBD2
j_call: TRBJ2-3
cdr3_aa: CASSPLWEGPADTQYF
cdr3_nt: TGTGCCAGCAGCCCCCTTTGGGAGGGCCCGGCAGATACGCAGTATTTT

clone_size: many
v_call: TRBV4-3
d_call: TRBD2
j_call: TRBJ2-7
cdr3_aa: CASSPGLVAYEQYF
cdr3_nt: TGCGCCAGCAGCCCGGGACTAGTTGCCTACGAGCAGTACTTC

clone_size: once
v_call: TRBV30
d_call: -
j_call: TRBJ1-3
cdr3_aa: CAWKRSRDGGSGNTIYF
cdr3_nt: TGTGCCTGGAAGAGGTCCCGGGACGGGGGGTCTGGAAACACCATATATTTT

clone_size: -
v_call: TRBV7-6
d_call: -
j_call: TRBJ1-5
cdr3_aa: CASSPQPNGYSNQPQHF
cdr3_nt: TGTGCCAGCAGCCCCCAACCAAACGGATATAGCAATCAGCCCCAGCATTTT

clone_size: -
v_call: TRBV6-2/TRBV6-3
d_call: -
j_call: TRBJ1-2
cdr3_aa: CASNPTGTLDGYTF
cdr3_nt: TGTGCCAGCAATCCGACCGGGACCCTCGATGGCTACACCTTC

clone_size: many
v_call: TRBV5-1
d_call: TRBD2
j_call: TRBJ2-5
cdr3_aa: CASSLTSGGPETQYF
cdr3_nt: TGCGCCAGCAGCTTGACTAGCGGGGGGCCAGAGACCCAGTACTTC

clone_size: many
v_call: TRBV29-1
d_call: -
j_call: TRBJ2-3
cdr3_aa: CSVEEGPDTQYF
cdr3_nt: TGCAGCGTTGAAGAAGGGCCAGATACGCAGTATTTT

clone_size: many
v_call: TRBV4-1
d_call: -
j_call: TRBJ2-7
cdr3_aa: CASSHAIGGHEQYF
cdr3_nt: TGCGCCAGCAGCCATGCCATTGGGGGCCACGAGCAGTACTTC

clone_size: few
v_call: TRBV2
d_call: -
j_call: TRBJ2-1
cdr3_aa: CASSGVAGQTLNEQFF
cdr3_nt: TGTGCCAGTAGTGGGGTGGCGGGCCAAACGCTCAATGAGCAGTTCTTC